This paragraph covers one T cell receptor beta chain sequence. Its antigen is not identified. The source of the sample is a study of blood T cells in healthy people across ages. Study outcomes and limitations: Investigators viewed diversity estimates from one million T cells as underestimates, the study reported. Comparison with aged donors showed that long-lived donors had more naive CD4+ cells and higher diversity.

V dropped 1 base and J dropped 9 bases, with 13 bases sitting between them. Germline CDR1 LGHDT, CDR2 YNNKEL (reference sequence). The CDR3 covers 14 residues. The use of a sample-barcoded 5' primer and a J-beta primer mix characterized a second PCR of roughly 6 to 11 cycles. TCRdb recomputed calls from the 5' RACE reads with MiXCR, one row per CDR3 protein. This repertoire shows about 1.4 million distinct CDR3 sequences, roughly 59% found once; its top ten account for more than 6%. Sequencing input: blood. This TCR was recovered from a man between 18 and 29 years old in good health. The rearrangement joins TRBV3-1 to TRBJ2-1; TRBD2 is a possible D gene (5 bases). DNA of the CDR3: TGTGCCAGCAGCCAAGCGAGCGGACGGGGTGAGCAGTTCTTC. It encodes CASSQASGRGEQFF.